This TCR beta chain came from a study of T cell changes during pregnancy in multiple sclerosis. The protocol was immunoSEQ multiplex PCR, while the TCRdb copy is restricted to in-frame clones and leaves out a portion. The table lists about 66,000 clones, 90% to 95% of them singletons. CDR3 length equals 16 residues. Germline V gene data show CDR1 as SGHAT and CDR2 as FQNNGV. Unmatched junction bases numbered 4, after V lost 4 bases and J lost 3 bases. This TCR was sampled from a female donor with multiple sclerosis, enrolled in a pregnancy study. The chain combines TRBV11-2 with TRBJ2-5; 14 bases match TRBD2. The sequenced sample was CD8+ T cells from peripheral blood mononuclear cells, obtained before pregnancy. DNA for the CDR3: TGTGCCAGCAGCTCCCGACTAGCGGGGGGGGAAGAGACCCAGTACTTC. It codes for CASSSRLAGGEETQYF. The full variable domain, in which reference TRBV11-2 and TRBJ2-5 provide the parts outside the CDR3, is EAGVAQSPRYKIIEKRQSVAFWCNPISGHATLYWYQQILGQGPKLLIQFQNNGVVDDSQLPKDRFSAERLKGVDSTLKIQPAKLEDSAVYLCASSSRLAGGEETQYFGPGTRLLVL.